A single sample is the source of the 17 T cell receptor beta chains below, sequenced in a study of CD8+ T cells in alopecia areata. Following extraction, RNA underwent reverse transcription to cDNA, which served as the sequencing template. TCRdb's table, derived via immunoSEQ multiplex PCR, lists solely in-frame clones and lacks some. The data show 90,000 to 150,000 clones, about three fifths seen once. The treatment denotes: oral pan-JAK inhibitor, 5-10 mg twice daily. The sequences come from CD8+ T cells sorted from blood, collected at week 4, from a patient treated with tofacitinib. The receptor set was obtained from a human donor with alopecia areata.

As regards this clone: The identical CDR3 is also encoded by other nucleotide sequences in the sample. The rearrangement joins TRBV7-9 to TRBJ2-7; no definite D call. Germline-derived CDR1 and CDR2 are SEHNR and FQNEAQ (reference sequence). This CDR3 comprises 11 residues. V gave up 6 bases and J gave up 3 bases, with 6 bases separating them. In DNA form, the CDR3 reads TGTGCCAGCAGTCCCCGCTACGAGCAGTACTTC. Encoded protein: CASSPRYEQYF.

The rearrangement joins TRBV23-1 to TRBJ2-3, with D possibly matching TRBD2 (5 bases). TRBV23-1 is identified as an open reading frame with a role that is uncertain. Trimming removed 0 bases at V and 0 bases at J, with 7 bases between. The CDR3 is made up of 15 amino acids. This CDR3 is CASSQSGGSTDTQYF. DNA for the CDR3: TGCGCCAGCAGTCAATCGGGCGGGAGCACAGATACGCAGTATTTT.

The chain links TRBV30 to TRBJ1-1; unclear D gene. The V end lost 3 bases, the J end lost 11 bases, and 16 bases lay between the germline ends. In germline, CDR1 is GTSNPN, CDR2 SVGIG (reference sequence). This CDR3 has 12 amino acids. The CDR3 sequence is CAWRMGRPPAFF. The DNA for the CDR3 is TGTGCCTGGAGGATGGGGAGGCCCCCGGCTTTCTTT.

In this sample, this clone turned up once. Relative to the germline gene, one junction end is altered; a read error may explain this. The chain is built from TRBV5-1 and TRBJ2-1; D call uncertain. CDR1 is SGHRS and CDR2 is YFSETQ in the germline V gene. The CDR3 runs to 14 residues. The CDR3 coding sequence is TGCGCCAGCAGCCCCTCCCCCGTCTACATTGAGCAGTTCTTC. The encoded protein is CASSPSPVYIEQFF.

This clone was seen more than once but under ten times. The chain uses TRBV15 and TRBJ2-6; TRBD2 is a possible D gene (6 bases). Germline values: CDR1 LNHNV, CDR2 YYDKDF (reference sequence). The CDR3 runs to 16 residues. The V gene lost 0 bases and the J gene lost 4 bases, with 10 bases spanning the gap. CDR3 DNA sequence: TGTGCCACCAGCAGAGATGGGAGGACCGGGGCCAACGTCCTGACTTTC. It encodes CATSRDGRTGANVLTF.

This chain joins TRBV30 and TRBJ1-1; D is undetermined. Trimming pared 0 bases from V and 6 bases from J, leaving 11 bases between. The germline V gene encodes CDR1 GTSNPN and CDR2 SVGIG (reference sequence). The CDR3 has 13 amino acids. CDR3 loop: CAWSVGMWAEAFF. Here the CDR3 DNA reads TGTGCCTGGAGTGTAGGGATGTGGGCTGAAGCTTTCTTT.

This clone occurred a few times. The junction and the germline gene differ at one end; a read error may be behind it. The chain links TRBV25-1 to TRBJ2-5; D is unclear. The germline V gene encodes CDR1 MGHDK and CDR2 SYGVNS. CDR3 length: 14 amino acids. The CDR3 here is CASGETGPQETQYF. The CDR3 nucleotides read TGTGCCAGCGGTGAAACCGGGCCGCAAGAGACCCAGTACTTC.

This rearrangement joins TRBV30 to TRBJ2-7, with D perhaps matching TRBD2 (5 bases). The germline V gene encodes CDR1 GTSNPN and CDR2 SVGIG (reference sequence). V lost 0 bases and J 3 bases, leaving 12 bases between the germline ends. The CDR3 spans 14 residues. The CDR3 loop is CAWSVHSGGYEQYF. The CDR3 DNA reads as TGTGCCTGGAGTGTCCATTCAGGAGGCTACGAGCAGTACTTC.

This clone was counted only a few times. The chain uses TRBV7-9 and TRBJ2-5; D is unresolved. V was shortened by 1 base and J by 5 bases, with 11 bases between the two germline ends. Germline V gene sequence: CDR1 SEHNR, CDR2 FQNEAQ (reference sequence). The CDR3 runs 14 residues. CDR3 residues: CASSLDTLWETQYF. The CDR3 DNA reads TGTGCCAGCAGCTTAGACACCTTATGGGAGACCCAGTACTTC.

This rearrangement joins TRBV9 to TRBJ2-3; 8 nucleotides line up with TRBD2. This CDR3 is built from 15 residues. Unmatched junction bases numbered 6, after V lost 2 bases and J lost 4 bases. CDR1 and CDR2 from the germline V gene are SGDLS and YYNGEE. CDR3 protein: CASSVSGVNADTQYF. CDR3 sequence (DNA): TGTGCCAGCAGCGTTAGCGGGGTTAATGCAGATACGCAGTATTTT. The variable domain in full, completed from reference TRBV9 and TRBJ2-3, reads DSGVTQTPKHLITATGQRVTLRCSPRSGDLSVYWYQQSLDQGLQFLIQYYNGEERAKGNILERFSAQQFPDLHSELNLSSLELGDSALYFCASSVSGVNADTQYFGPGTRLTVL.

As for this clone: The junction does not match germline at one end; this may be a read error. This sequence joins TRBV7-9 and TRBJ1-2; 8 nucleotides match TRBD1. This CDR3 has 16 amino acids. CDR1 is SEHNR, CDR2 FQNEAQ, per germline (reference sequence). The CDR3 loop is CASSQEGPGGANGYTF. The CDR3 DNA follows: TGCGCCAGCAGCCAAGAAGGTCCAGGGGGCGCGAATGGCTACACCTTC.

This CDR3 reads CAWSALGTASYNEQFF. The CDR3 region has the DNA TGTGCCTGGAGTGCACTAGGGACAGCCTCCTACAATGAGCAGTTCTTC. The gene calls are TRBV30 and TRBJ2-1, with 7 positions matching TRBD1. V shed 1 base, J shed 0 bases, and the junction held 6 bases outside the gene matches. The CDR3 contains 16 residues. Germline lookup yields CDR1 GTSNPN and CDR2 SVGIG (reference sequence).

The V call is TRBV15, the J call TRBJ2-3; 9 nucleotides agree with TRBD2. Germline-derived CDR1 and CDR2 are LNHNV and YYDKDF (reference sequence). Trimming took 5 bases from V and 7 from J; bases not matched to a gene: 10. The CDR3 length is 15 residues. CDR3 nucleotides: TGTGCCACCAGCGAGGGGCGGGGGGGCTCGAATACGCAGTATTTT. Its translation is CATSEGRGGSNTQYF.

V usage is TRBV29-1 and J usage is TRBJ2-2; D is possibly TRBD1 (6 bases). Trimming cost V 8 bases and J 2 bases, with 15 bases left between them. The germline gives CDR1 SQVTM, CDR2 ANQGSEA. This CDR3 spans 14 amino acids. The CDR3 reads CSSRRQDNTGELFF. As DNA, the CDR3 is TGCAGCTCCAGGCGACAGGACAACACCGGGGAGCTGTTTTTT.

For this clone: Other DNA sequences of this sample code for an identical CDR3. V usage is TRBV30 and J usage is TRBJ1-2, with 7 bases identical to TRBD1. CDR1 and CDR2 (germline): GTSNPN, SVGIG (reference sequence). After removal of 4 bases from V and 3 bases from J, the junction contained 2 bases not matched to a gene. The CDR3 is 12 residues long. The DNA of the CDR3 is TGTGCCTGGACAGGGGGTGACTATGGCTACACCTTC. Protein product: CAWTGGDYGYTF.

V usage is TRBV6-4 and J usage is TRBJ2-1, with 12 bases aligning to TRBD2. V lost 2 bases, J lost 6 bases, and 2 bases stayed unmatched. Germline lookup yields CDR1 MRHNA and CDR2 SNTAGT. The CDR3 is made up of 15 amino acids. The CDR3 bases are TGTGCCAGCAGTGACGCGACTAGCGGGGGCAATGAGCAGTTCTTC. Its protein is CASSDATSGGNEQFF.

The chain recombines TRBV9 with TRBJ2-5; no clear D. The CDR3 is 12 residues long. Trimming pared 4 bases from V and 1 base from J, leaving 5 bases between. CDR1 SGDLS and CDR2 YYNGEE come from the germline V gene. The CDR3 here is CASSSIQETQYF. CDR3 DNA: TGTGCCAGCAGCTCAATCCAAGAGACCCAGTACTTC.